These T cell receptor beta chains were read from a single sample in a study of shared clonotypes between healthy human individuals. Assay: immunoSEQ multiplex PCR; the TCRdb copy retains only in-frame clones and omits some. The sample yields millions of clones, approximately 95% seen once. Specimen: naive CD4+ T cells sorted from blood. The receptors were gathered from a man younger than 30 in good health. Each CDR3 is given with its conserved first and last residue. A D gene is named only where the DNA matches it firmly. Clone size is shown for a subset of rows, as once, few, many or a class of expanded clone.

>NA|NA|TRBV19|TRBJ2-2
CASSIVGKNTGELFF
TGTGCCAGTAGTATAGTAGGGAAGAACACCGGGGAGCTGTTTTTT
>NA|TRBD1|TRBV18|TRBJ1-1
CASIGQGFWNTEAFF
TGTGCCAGCATAGGACAGGGGTTCTGGAACACTGAAGCTTTCTTT
>few|NA|TRBV2|TRBJ1-5
CASTRPNQPQHF
TGTGCCAGCACTCGACCGAATCAGCCCCAGCATTTT
>few|NA|TRBV6-1|TRBJ1-6
CASSGVGVEPLHF
TGTGCCAGCAGTGGGGTAGGAGTGGAGCCCCTCCACTTT
>NA|NA|TRBV18|TRBJ2-3
CASSPGDGYLTDTQYF
TGTGCCAGCTCACCGGGTGACGGGTACCTCACAGATACGCAGTATTTT
>NA|TRBD1|TRBV7-9|TRBJ1-6
CASCPQGQLGSPLHF
TGTGCCAGCTGCCCACAGGGACAGCTCGGCTCACCCCTCCACTTT
>NA|NA|TRBV4-2|TRBJ1-1
CASSQETITQNTEAFF
TGTGCCAGCAGCCAAGAGACCATCACACAGAACACTGAAGCTTTCTTT
>NA|TRBD1|TRBV29-1|TRBJ1-5
CSVQTGGGSNQPQHF
TGCAGCGTTCAGACAGGGGGGGGTAGCAATCAGCCCCAGCATTTT
>once|TRBD2|TRBV5-1|TRBJ2-1
CASSPPSGGYNEQFF
TGCGCCAGCAGCCCCCCCAGCGGGGGATACAATGAGCAGTTCTTC
>NA|TRBD2|TRBV5-1|TRBJ2-3
CASSMGLAGADTQYF
TGCGCCAGCAGCATGGGACTAGCGGGGGCAGATACGCAGTATTTT
>NA|NA|TRBV7-2|TRBJ2-7
CASSSFLKPYEQYF
TGTGCCAGCAGCTCCTTTTTAAAACCCTACGAGCAGTACTTC
>few|NA|TRBV6-5|TRBJ2-7
CASSYSMEGGSYEQYF
TGTGCCAGCAGTTACTCGATGGAAGGGGGCTCCTACGAGCAGTACTTC
>NA|NA|TRBV11-2|TRBJ2-5
CASSLDWIQGSETQYF
TGTGCCAGCAGCTTGGACTGGATACAGGGAAGCGAGACCCAGTACTTC
>NA|NA|TRBV4-1|TRBJ1-4
CASSLIPGEKLFF
TGCGCCAGCAGTCTGATACCAGGAGAAAAACTGTTTTTT
>NA|NA|TRBV11-2|TRBJ2-4
CASSSLIPLAKNIQYF
TGTGCCAGCAGCTCCTTAATACCTCTAGCCAAAAACATTCAGTACTTC
>NA|NA|TRBV4-3|TRBJ2-2
CASSQDQGHTGELFF
TGCGCCAGCAGCCAAGATCAGGGGCATACCGGGGAGCTGTTTTTT
>NA|NA|TRBV4-1|TRBJ1-1
CASSQDVTNAEAFF
TGCGCCAGCAGCCAAGATGTAACAAACGCTGAAGCTTTCTTT
>NA|TRBD2|TRBV28|TRBJ2-3
CASSLRTSGVPSSTDTQYF
TGTGCCAGCAGTTTAAGGACTAGCGGGGTTCCTTCTAGCACAGATACGCAGTATTTT
>NA|NA|TRBV6-5|TRBJ2-1
CASSYSGTPARNEQFF
TGTGCCAGCAGTTACTCTGGCACACCCGCCCGCAATGAGCAGTTCTTC
>NA|TRBD1|TRBV10-3|TRBJ1-2
CAISESSTGIGYTF
TGTGCCATCAGTGAGTCGTCGACAGGGATTGGCTACACCTTC
>NA|NA|TRBV5-6|TRBJ1-2
CASSLGTNYGYTF
TGTGCCAGCAGCTTGGGGACGAACTATGGCTACACCTTC
>NA|TRBD1|TRBV7-9|TRBJ1-6
CASSEEQGKAYNSPLHF
TGTGCCAGCAGCGAAGAACAGGGGAAGGCCTATAATTCACCCCTCCACTTT
>NA|NA|TRBV6-6|TRBJ1-5
CASSRASGSNQPQHF
TGTGCCAGCAGTCGAGCGTCGGGGAGCAATCAGCCCCAGCATTTT
>once|NA|TRBV19|TRBJ1-5
CASSIFMGGSNQPQHF
TGTGCCAGTAGTATATTTATGGGGGGCAGCAATCAGCCCCAGCATTTT
>NA|TRBD1|TRBV27|TRBJ1-5
CASSSVGQGNQPQHF
TGTGCCAGCAGTTCAGTAGGACAGGGCAATCAGCCCCAGCATTTT
>NA|NA|TRBV10-1|TRBJ2-7
CASSGAGAPYEQYF
TGCGCCAGCAGTGGTGCAGGGGCGCCCTACGAGCAGTACTTC
>NA|NA|TRBV2|TRBJ1-2
CASSEVGGSGGYTF
TGTGCCAGCAGTGAAGTTGGGGGAAGCGGCGGCTACACCTTC
>NA|NA|TRBV7-9|TRBJ1-4
CASSLTVKPNEKLFF
TGTGCCAGCAGCTTGACAGTAAAACCTAATGAAAAACTGTTTTTT
>NA|TRBD2|TRBV4-1|TRBJ2-3
CASSQGAAGGIDTQYF
TGCGCCAGCAGCCAAGGTGCAGCGGGGGGCATCGATACGCAGTATTTT
>NA|NA|TRBV5-1|TRBJ1-1
CASSLAVGQGAEAFF
TGCGCCAGCAGCTTGGCCGTCGGGCAGGGTGCTGAAGCTTTCTTT
>many|TRBD1|TRBV30|TRBJ2-7
CAWSLIPGQTSYEQYF
TGTGCCTGGAGTCTTATACCGGGACAGACATCCTACGAGCAGTACTTC
>NA|TRBD1|TRBV9|TRBJ2-3
CASSGRTGTSTDTQYF
TGTGCCAGCAGCGGACGGACAGGGACTAGCACAGATACGCAGTATTTT
>NA|NA|TRBV9|TRBJ2-2
CASSVGTNTGELFF
TGTGCCAGCAGCGTAGGAACGAACACCGGGGAGCTGTTTTTT
>NA|NA|TRBV30|TRBJ1-4
CAWSVLGSGKLFF
TGTGCCTGGAGTGTACTCGGCAGTGGGAAACTGTTTTTT
>NA|TRBD1|TRBV5-1|TRBJ1-3
CASSSTGDGNTIYF
TGCGCCAGCAGCTCGACAGGGGACGGAAACACCATATATTTT
>NA|TRBD1|TRBV7-9|TRBJ1-5
CASSLDRGLVQPQHF
TGTGCCAGCAGCTTAGACAGGGGCCTGGTTCAGCCCCAGCATTTT
>once|NA|TRBV19|TRBJ1-2
CASSIIHWGTARTFYGYTF
TGTGCCAGTAGTATTATCCATTGGGGAACAGCCCGAACGTTCTATGGCTACACCTTC
>NA|NA|TRBV5-4|TRBJ2-4
CASSLVGQKNIQYF
TGTGCCAGCAGCTTGGTAGGGCAGAAAAACATTCAGTACTTC